The 15 T cell receptor beta chains presented below share a single source sample, sequenced in a study of identical twins' blood T cells. MiXCR, run by TCRdb on the 5' RACE reads, gives a single entry per CDR3 protein. Among about 370,000 distinct CDR3 sequences listed, roughly 27% were seen once. Sequenced input: PBMCs. These TCRs come from a woman aged 18-49 years in good health.

The rearrangement joins TRBV7-9 to TRBJ2-1; perhaps TRBD2 as D (5 bases). V lost 5 bases and J 6 bases, leaving 11 bases between the germline ends. Germline V gene lookup returns CDR1 SEHNR and CDR2 FQNEAQ (reference sequence). The CDR3 loop spans 13 amino acids. The CDR3 nucleotides are TGTGCCAGCAGCGGACTGCCCCGCAATGAGCAGTTCTTC. It is translated as CASSGLPRNEQFF.

This clonotype showed up just a few times. V and J are TRBV29-1 and TRBJ2-3, with 8 bases aligning to TRBD2. Per germline, CDR1 SQVTM and CDR2 ANQGSEA. The CDR3 is made up of 16 amino acids. V lost 1 base and J lost 7; bases outside the gene matches: 13. CDR3 residues: CSVEGSHREGLYTQYF. The CDR3 nucleotides are TGCAGCGTTGAAGGGTCTCACCGGGAGGGCCTCTATACGCAGTATTTT.

The V gene is TRBV5-1, the J gene TRBJ1-1; D possibly corresponds to TRBD1 (6 bases). Germline V gene data show CDR1 as SGHRS and CDR2 as YFSETQ. The CDR3 runs to 13 residues. Trimming pared 2 bases from V and 7 bases from J, leaving 12 bases between. The CDR3 region is CASSFAQGGEAFF. For the CDR3, the DNA is TGCGCCAGCAGCTTTGCCCAAGGGGGTGAAGCTTTCTTT.

This chain links TRBV6-1 with TRBJ1-5, with unresolved D. Germline lookup yields CDR1 MNHNS and CDR2 SASEGT. Trimming stripped 6 bases from V and 0 bases from J, with 6 bases between. The CDR3 contains 13 residues. CDR3 protein: CASRPNSNQPQHF. Written as DNA, the CDR3 is TGTGCCAGCAGACCGAATAGCAATCAGCCCCAGCATTTT.

This chain connects TRBV20-1 to TRBJ1-1; D call uncertain. The germline CDR1 and CDR2 sequences are DFQATT and SNEGSKA (reference sequence). The CDR3 spans 14 residues. Trimming stripped 0 bases from V and 7 bases from J, with 15 bases between. The CDR3 sequence: CSARDLGRLLEAFF. CDR3 DNA sequence: TGCAGTGCTAGAGATCTTGGACGACTTCTTGAAGCTTTCTTT.

This clonotype was seen ten or more times. This rearrangement joins TRBV29-1 to TRBJ1-2, with TRBD1 as a possible D gene (5 bases). The V gene's germline CDR1 is SQVTM and CDR2 ANQGSEA. This CDR3 region has 13 residues. Between the trimmed V and J ends, which lost 8 bases and 6 bases, there was a span of 19 bases. CDR3 DNA sequence: TGCAGCACTCCGGTGGGAGGGACTCATGGCTACACCTTC. Residues: CSTPVGGTHGYTF.

The CDR3 loop reads CSVEGDSATNEKLFF. In DNA form, the CDR3 reads TGCAGCGTTGAAGGGGACAGTGCAACTAATGAAAAACTGTTTTTT. The chain employs TRBV29-1 and TRBJ1-4; TRBD1 aligns across 7 bases. Trimming removed 1 base from V and 0 bases from J; junction bases left unmatched: 2. The CDR3 runs 15 residues. The germline V gene encodes CDR1 SQVTM and CDR2 ANQGSEA.

This clonotype has only a few counts. V gene TRBV7-2 combines with J gene TRBJ1-2; D remains unclear. The CDR3 has 11 residues. The germline gives CDR1 SGHTA, CDR2 FQGNSA. V was shortened by 4 bases and J by 10 bases, with 10 bases between the two germline ends. This CDR3 reads CASSSGHDYTF. For the CDR3, the DNA is TGTGCCAGCAGCTCCGGTCATGACTACACCTTC.

This clonotype came up many times. The V gene is TRBV20-1, the J gene TRBJ2-1; weak D call: TRBD1 (5 bases). This CDR3 has 17 residues. V was cut by 6 bases and J by 0 bases, with 21 bases left in between. Germline CDR1 and CDR2: DFQATT and SNEGSKA (reference sequence). The CDR3, as DNA: TGCAGTGCCATGCCTCGTGGGGCGTTCAGCTCCTACAATGAGCAGTTCTTC. Translated, it gives CSAMPRGAFSSYNEQFF.

This chain uses TRBV20-1 with TRBJ2-7; the match to TRBD2 covers 7 bases. The CDR3 runs to 13 residues. Germline V gene sequence: CDR1 DFQATT, CDR2 SNEGSKA (reference sequence). Losses at the gene ends were 6 bases for V and 4 bases for J; bases not matched to a gene: 9. CDR3 coding DNA: TGCAGTGCGACCGGGCCTAGCGGATACGAGCAGTACTTC. Translated: CSATGPSGYEQYF.

This clonotype appeared a few times. V and J are TRBV5-1 and TRBJ2-3; D is uncertain. The V and J ends lost 0 bases and 7 bases respectively, with 12 bases between them. Germline CDR1 reads SGHRS; CDR2 reads YFSETQ. This CDR3 is built from 14 residues. The CDR3 nucleotides are TGCGCCAGCAGCTTGGTTACAGCTCCCAATACGCAGTATTTT. Protein: CASSLVTAPNTQYF.

The chain recombines TRBV9 with TRBJ2-7, with D perhaps TRBD1 or TRBD2 (5 bases each). Germline V gene data show CDR1 as SGDLS and CDR2 as YYNGEE. The CDR3 runs to 15 residues. V was cut by 2 bases and J by 0 bases, with 12 bases left in between. The CDR3 DNA reads as TGTGCCAGCAGCGTTGGGACCTCGAGCTCCTACGAGCAGTACTTC. Translated: CASSVGTSSSYEQYF. The full variable domain, in which reference TRBV9 and TRBJ2-7 provide the parts outside the CDR3, is DSGVTQTPKHLITATGQRVTLRCSPRSGDLSVYWYQQSLDQGLQFLIQYYNGEERAKGNILERFSAQQFPDLHSELNLSSLELGDSALYFCASSVGTSSSYEQYFGPGTRLTVT.

The rearrangement uses TRBV5-1 and TRBJ1-1, with unresolved D. The CDR3 extends over 15 amino acids. In germline, CDR1 is SGHRS, CDR2 YFSETQ. The V end was cut by 2 bases, the J end by 0 bases, with 11 bases between. CDR3 DNA sequence: TGCGCCAGCAGCTTTTCCTGGTGGCTGAACACTGAAGCTTTCTTT. This translates into CASSFSWWLNTEAFF.

The chain combines TRBV7-2 with TRBJ1-1, with D perhaps TRBD1 (6 bases). This CDR3 contains 13 residues. Germline V CDR1 and CDR2: SGHTA, FQGNSA. V was pared by 5 bases and J by 7 bases, with 14 bases between. The chain's CDR3 is CASSQSHRDEAFF. As DNA, the CDR3 is TGTGCCAGCAGCCAATCTCACAGGGATGAAGCTTTCTTT.

This clonotype was counted between two and nine times. J is TRBJ1-1 and V is TRBV20-1; D is ambiguous. Germline CDR1 DFQATT, CDR2 SNEGSKA (reference sequence). V lost 3 bases to trimming and J lost 12 bases, with 5 bases between them. The CDR3 extends over 8 amino acids. The CDR3 DNA reads as TGCAGTGCTAGGGAAACTTTCTTT. Its translation: CSARETFF.